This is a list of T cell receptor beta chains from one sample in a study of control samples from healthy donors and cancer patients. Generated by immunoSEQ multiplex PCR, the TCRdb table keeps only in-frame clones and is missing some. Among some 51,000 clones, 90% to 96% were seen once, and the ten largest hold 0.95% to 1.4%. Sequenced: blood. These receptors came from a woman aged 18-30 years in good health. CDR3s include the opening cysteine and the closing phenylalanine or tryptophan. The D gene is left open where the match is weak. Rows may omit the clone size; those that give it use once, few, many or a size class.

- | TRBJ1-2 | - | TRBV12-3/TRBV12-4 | TGTGCCAGCAGCCCTAAAGGGTATGGCTACACCTTC | CASSPKGYGYTF
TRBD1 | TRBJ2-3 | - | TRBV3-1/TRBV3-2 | TGTGCCAGCAGCCAAGCCCGGACAGGGATTATGGGGTCCACAGATACGCAGTATTTT | CASSQARTGIMGSTDTQYF
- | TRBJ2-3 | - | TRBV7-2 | TGTGCCAGCAGCTTAGCGGGGCGGCACACAGATACGCAGTATTTT | CASSLAGRHTDTQYF
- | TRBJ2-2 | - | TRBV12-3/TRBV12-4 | TGTGCCAGCAACGAACACCCCGGGGAGCTGTTTTTT | CASNEHPGELFF
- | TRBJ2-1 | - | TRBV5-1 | TGCGCCAGCAGCTATCTACCCTCCTACAATGAGCAGTTCTTC | CASSYLPSYNEQFF
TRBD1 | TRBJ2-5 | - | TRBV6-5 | TGTGCCAGCAGGGGGACAGGGGCAAAGGGGGAGACCCAGTACTTC | CASRGTGAKGETQYF
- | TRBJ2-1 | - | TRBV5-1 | TGCGCCAGCAGCTTGGCCTCTCTTAGCTCCTACAATGAGCAGTTCTTC | CASSLASLSSYNEQFF
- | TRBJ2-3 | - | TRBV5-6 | TGTGCCAGCAGCTTGGGGGACACAGATACGCAGTATTTT | CASSLGDTDTQYF
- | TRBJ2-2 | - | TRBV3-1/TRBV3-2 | TGTGCCAGCAGCCAAGAGGGCTACACCGGGGAGCTGTTTTTT | CASSQEGYTGELFF
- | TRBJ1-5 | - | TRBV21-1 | TGTGCCAGCAGCAAAGGGGGACGTTATAGCAATCAGCCCCAGCATTTT | CASSKGGRYSNQPQHF
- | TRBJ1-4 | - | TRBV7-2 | TGTGCCAGCAGCTTAGTTAGCAGGGCAACTAATGAAAAACTGTTTTTT | CASSLVSRATNEKLFF
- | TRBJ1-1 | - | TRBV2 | TGTGCCAGCAGTGATCAGGGGCCTGAAGCTTTCTTT | CASSDQGPEAFF
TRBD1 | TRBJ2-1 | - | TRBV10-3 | TGTGCCATCAGAGGGACAGGTAGCTCCTACAATGAGCAGTTCTTC | CAIRGTGSSYNEQFF
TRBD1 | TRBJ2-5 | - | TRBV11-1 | TGTGCCAGCAGCTCTGGGACAGGGCGTACCGTTGAGACCCAGTACTTC | CASSSGTGRTVETQYF
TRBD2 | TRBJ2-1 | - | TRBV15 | TGTGCCACCGGACAACGTAGCGGGGGGATGTACAATGAGCAGTTCTTC | CATGQRSGGMYNEQFF
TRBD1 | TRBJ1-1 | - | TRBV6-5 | TGTGCCAGCAGGGACAGGGCCCACACTGAAGCTTTCTTT | CASRDRAHTEAFF
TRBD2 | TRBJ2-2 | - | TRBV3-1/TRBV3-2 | TGTGCCAGCAGCCAGGCGACTAGCGGGGGGCGTGACACCGGGGAGCTGTTTTTT | CASSQATSGGRDTGELFF
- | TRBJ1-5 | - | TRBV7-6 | TGTGCCAGCAGCTTACGGCAGGGGAACCAGCCCCAGCATTTT | CASSLRQGNQPQHF
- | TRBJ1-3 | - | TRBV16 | TGTGCCAGCAGCCAATTGAGGAAGGGAAGCTCTGGAAACACCATATATTTT | CASSQLRKGSSGNTIYF
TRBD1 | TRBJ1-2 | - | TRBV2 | TGTGCCAGCAGGCCTACAGGGGGCTTCTATGGCTACACCTTC | CASRPTGGFYGYTF
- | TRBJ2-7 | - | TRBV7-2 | TGTGCCAGCAGCTTCGATCCATCCTTCTACGAGCAGTACTTC | CASSFDPSFYEQYF
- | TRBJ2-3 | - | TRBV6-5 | TGTGCCAGCAGCCCCTTAGAGGGCAGCACAGATACGCAGTATTTT | CASSPLEGSTDTQYF
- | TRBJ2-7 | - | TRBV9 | TGTGCCAGCAGCGGCGACAGCTACGAGCAGTACTTC | CASSGDSYEQYF
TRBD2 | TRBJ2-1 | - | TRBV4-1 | TGCGCCAGCAGCCAGGGGGGACTAGCGGGATCCTACAATGAGCAGTTCTTC | CASSQGGLAGSYNEQFF
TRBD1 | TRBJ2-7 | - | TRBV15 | TGTGCCACCAGCAGTAGACAGGGGGCCTACGAGCAGTACTTC | CATSSRQGAYEQYF
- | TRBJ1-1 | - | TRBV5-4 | TGTGCCAGCAGCCCGAGAGGGGACGCAGGGGTAACGAACACTGAAGCTTTCTTT | CASSPRGDAGVTNTEAFF
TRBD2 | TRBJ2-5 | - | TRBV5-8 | TGTGCCAGCAGCCCCGGACAAGCGGGGGTTGGAGAGACCCAGTACTTC | CASSPGQAGVGETQYF
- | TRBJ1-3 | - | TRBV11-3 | TGTGCCAGCAGCTCGGACAGTACAGGCTCTGGAAACACCATATATTTT | CASSSDSTGSGNTIYF
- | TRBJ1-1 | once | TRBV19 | TGTGCCAGTAGTGATGAAGACGTTGGGATGGGCACTGAAGCTTTCTTT | CASSDEDVGMGTEAFF
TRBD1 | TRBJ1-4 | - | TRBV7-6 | TGTGCCAGCAGCCAGCCGGGACAGGGCCCGAGGGGTGAAAAACTGTTTTTT | CASSQPGQGPRGEKLFF
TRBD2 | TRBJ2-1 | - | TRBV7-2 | TGTGCCAGCAGCAGCGGGGCTCGCAAACATAATGAGCAGTTCTTC | CASSSGARKHNEQFF
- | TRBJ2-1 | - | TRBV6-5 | TGTGCCAGCACCCCGAGCCGCAGCTCCTACAATGAGCAGTTCTTC | CASTPSRSSYNEQFF
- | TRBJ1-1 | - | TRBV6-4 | TGTGCCAGCAGTGAATCGGCGGAGGCTGAAGCTTTCTTT | CASSESAEAEAFF
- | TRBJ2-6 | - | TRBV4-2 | TGTGCCAGCAGCCAAGATGGATGGAATAGCTGGCGCTCTGGGGCCAACGTCCTGACTTTC | CASSQDGWNSWRSGANVLTF
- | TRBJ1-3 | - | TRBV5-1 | TGCGCCAGCAGCTTGGAACCTCCGCCCAGAAACACCATATATTTT | CASSLEPPPRNTIYF
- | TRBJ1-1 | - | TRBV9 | TGTGCCAGCAGCGTCTCTGGGGGGATGAACACTGAAGCTTTCTTT | CASSVSGGMNTEAFF
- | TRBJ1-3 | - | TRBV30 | TGTGCCTGGAGTCCGGGAATCCCTGGAAACACCATATATTTT | CAWSPGIPGNTIYF
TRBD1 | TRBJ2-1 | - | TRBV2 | TGTGCCAGCAGTGAAGGGGGGACAGGGTGGAAGTTCTTC | CASSEGGTGWKFF
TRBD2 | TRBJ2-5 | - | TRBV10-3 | TGTGCCATCAGTGACCGCTACCCGGGACTAGCGGGGCCCAGGAGGACCCAGTACTTC | CAISDRYPGLAGPRRTQYF
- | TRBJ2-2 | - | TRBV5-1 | TGCGCCAGCAGCAAGGACGGGAGCACCGGGGAGCTGTTTTTT | CASSKDGSTGELFF
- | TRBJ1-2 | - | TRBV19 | TGTGCCAGTAGTATCTGGGACTATGGCTACACCTTC | CASSIWDYGYTF
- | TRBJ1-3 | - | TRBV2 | TGTGCCAGCAGTGAAATGGGGAACCCTGGAAACACCATATATTTT | CASSEMGNPGNTIYF
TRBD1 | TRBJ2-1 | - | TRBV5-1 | TGCGCCAGCAGCTGGGACCCCGGGACAGAGAATGAGCAGTTCTTC | CASSWDPGTENEQFF
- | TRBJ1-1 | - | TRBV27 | TGTGCCAGCAGTTTATCGGGGCAGAGCGCCGCTTTCTTT | CASSLSGQSAAFF
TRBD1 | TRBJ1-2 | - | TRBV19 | TGTGCCAGTAGTATAGGAACCAGGGGGATCTATGGCTACACCTTC | CASSIGTRGIYGYTF
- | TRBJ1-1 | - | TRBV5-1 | TGCGCCAGCAGCTTGCTTTCCTTGAACACTGAAGCTTTCTTT | CASSLLSLNTEAFF
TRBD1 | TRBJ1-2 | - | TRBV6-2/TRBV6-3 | TGTGCCAGCAGCAATTACAGGGGAGACTATGGCTACACCTTC | CASSNYRGDYGYTF
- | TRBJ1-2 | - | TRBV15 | TGTGCCGCCAGCAGAGCATACTCAACAGGGTATGGCTACACCTTC | CAASRAYSTGYGYTF
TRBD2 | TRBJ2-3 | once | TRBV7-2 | TGTGCCAGCAGCTTATCCGGCGGGGGGTTGTTAGATACGCAGTATTTT | CASSLSGGGLLDTQYF
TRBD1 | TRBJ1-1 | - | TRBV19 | TGTGCCAGTAGCACAGGGGAGGTATATGGCACTGAAGCTTTCTTT | CASSTGEVYGTEAFF
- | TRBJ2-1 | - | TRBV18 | TGTGCCAGCTCAACGGGCGGATCCCCCGAGAATGAGCAGTTCTTC | CASSTGGSPENEQFF
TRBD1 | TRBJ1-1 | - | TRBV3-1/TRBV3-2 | TGTGCCAGCACCGCAAGGGCTGGGACAGGGGAAGCTTTCTTT | CASTARAGTGEAFF
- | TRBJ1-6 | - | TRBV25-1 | TGTGCCAGCAGTGGGGGGGGGACGCGTTCACCCCTCCACTTT | CASSGGGTRSPLHF
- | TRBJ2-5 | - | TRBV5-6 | TGTGCCAGCAGGCTTTTTTCAGAGACCCAGTACTTC | CASRLFSETQYF
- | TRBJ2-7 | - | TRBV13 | TGTGCCAGCAGCTTAGAGCAGTCCCACGAGCAGTACTTC | CASSLEQSHEQYF
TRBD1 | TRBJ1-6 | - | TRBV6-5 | TGTGCCAGCAGGCGAGGGACAGGGGGGAATTCACCCCTCCACTTT | CASRRGTGGNSPLHF
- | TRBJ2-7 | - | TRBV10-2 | TGCGCCAGCAGTGAGTCGACCTGGCAGGGTAGGTCCTACGAGCAGTACTTC | CASSESTWQGRSYEQYF
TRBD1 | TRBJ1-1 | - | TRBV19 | TGTGCCAGTAGTATTTCCCTGGACAGGGGAGCTTTCTTT | CASSISLDRGAFF
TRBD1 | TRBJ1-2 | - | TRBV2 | TGTGCCAGCAGATCCGGGACAGGGGCGGCTGGCTACACCTTC | CASRSGTGAAGYTF
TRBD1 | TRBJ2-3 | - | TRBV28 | TGTGCCAGCAGTTTCCGGACAGGGGAGGGAGATACGCAGTATTTT | CASSFRTGEGDTQYF